This TCR beta chain stems from a study of blood T cell repertoires in COVID-19. Turning to the study itself: Acute and convalescent COVID-19 specimens originated in the United States, Italy and Spain. T cells, B-cell-depleted T cells, or PBMCs supplied cDNA or gDNA.

As originally analysed: Cell counts per sample came from amplifying reference gene primers. Some clones are missing from TCRdb's copy, which holds only in-frame ones; the method was immunoSEQ multiplex PCR. That table supplies the V and J calls and clone size; D and trimming were determined from the DNA. The sample has 200,000 to 250,000 clones; 83% are singletons. Seattle patients were enrolled during active infection and followed longitudinally. The germline V gene has CDR1 LGHNA and CDR2 YSLEER. The CDR3 sequence is 15 residues long. V lost 4 bases, J lost 4 bases, and 5 bases stayed unmatched. This clonotype was obtained from a woman in her 30s with COVID-19, enrolled during active disease. The rearrangement links TRBV4-3 to TRBJ2-3; 10 bases match TRBD2. The sequencing input was peripheral blood. CDR3 sequence: CASSPLAGVADTQYF. The CDR3 region has the DNA TGCGCCAGCAGCCCTCTAGCGGGAGTCGCAGATACGCAGTATTTT.